This TCR beta chain was profiled in a study of blood T cell repertoires in COVID-19. Study at large: The cDNA or gDNA used as material had been derived from T cells, B-cell-depleted T cells, or PBMCs.

Original methodology: Reference gene primers were amplified, and this amplification served to estimate nucleated cell counts. Some clones are missing from TCRdb's copy, which holds only in-frame ones; the method was immunoSEQ multiplex PCR. D and trimming were read from the DNA, whereas the V and J calls and clone size are those reported in that table. The table lists about 260,000 clones, 86% of them singletons, with around 10% in the top ten. Germline CDR1 KGHSH, CDR2 LQKENI. J was trimmed by 6 bases and V by 4 bases; bases with no gene match: 6. This CDR3 has 15 amino acids. The chain carries TRBV18 and TRBJ2-1; TRBD1 matches at 10 bases. Sequencing used peripheral blood. This receptor was identified in a man aged 40-49 years who had recovered from COVID-19. CDR3 in amino acids: CASSRSGTGANEQFF. The CDR3 DNA sequence: TGTGCCAGCTCACGATCCGGGACAGGGGCCAATGAGCAGTTCTTC.